This is a list of T cell receptor beta chains from one sample in a study of graft-versus-host responses after intestinal transplantation. Which antigens these TCRs recognize remains unknown. Sequenced by immunoSEQ multiplex PCR; TCRdb stores in-frame clones only, minus some. The sample records some 130,000 clones, approximately 94% being singletons. Sequencing used unstimulated CD4+ T cells sorted from spleen or lymph node cells, obtained before intestinal transplant. These receptor sequences come from a human donor who received an intestinal transplant. The CDR3 runs from the conserved cysteine through the conserved F or W. D genes are given only for firm matches. Size is stated for part of the rows, as once, few or many counts, or as a class when the clone is expanded.

clone size: -; D gene: -; J gene: TRBJ2-3; V gene: TRBV9; CDR3 protein: CASSVDNTDTQYF; CDR3 DNA: TGTGCCAGCAGCGTTGACAACACAGATACGCAGTATTTT
clone size: -; D gene: TRBD2; J gene: TRBJ2-1; V gene: TRBV15; CDR3 protein: CATSKVAGGPKFF; CDR3 DNA: TGTGCCACCAGCAAAGTAGCGGGGGGGCCCAAGTTCTTC
clone size: -; D gene: -; J gene: TRBJ1-5; V gene: TRBV6-1; CDR3 protein: CASKTSAVGQPQHF; CDR3 DNA: TGTGCCAGCAAAACTTCGGCGGTGGGTCAGCCCCAGCATTTT
clone size: -; D gene: -; J gene: TRBJ1-1; V gene: TRBV5-1; CDR3 protein: CASSLGTQGLAFF; CDR3 DNA: TGCGCCAGCAGCCTGGGTACTCAGGGTTTAGCTTTCTTT
clone size: -; D gene: -; J gene: TRBJ1-1; V gene: TRBV5-1; CDR3 protein: CASSFPGGSGHTEAFF; CDR3 DNA: TGCGCCAGCAGCTTTCCGGGTGGGTCGGGGCACACTGAAGCTTTCTTT
clone size: once; D gene: TRBD2; J gene: TRBJ2-1; V gene: TRBV2; CDR3 protein: CASSEALRGSGRTGEQFF; CDR3 DNA: TGTGCCAGCAGTGAAGCGCTTCGAGGTAGCGGGCGGACCGGGGAGCAGTTCTTC
clone size: -; D gene: -; J gene: TRBJ2-2; V gene: TRBV10-3; CDR3 protein: CAISEGQNTGELFF; CDR3 DNA: TGTGCCATCAGTGAGGGACAGAACACCGGGGAGCTGTTTTTT
clone size: -; D gene: -; J gene: TRBJ2-7; V gene: TRBV5-1; CDR3 protein: CASSLTSSSSYEQYF; CDR3 DNA: TGCGCCAGCAGCTTGACTAGCTCGAGCTCCTACGAGCAGTACTTC
clone size: -; D gene: -; J gene: TRBJ1-4; V gene: TRBV21-1; CDR3 protein: CASPRRRFEKLFF; CDR3 DNA: TGTGCCAGCCCCCGACGGCGGTTCGAAAAACTGTTTTTT
clone size: -; D gene: -; J gene: TRBJ1-2; V gene: TRBV27; CDR3 protein: CASSFEGGYYGYTF; CDR3 DNA: TGTGCCAGCAGTTTTGAGGGGGGGTACTATGGCTACACCTTC
clone size: -; D gene: -; J gene: TRBJ2-7; V gene: TRBV27; CDR3 protein: CASSPGQGFTYEQYF; CDR3 DNA: TGTGCCAGCAGTCCCGGTCAGGGTTTTACCTACGAGCAGTACTTC
clone size: -; D gene: -; J gene: TRBJ2-1; V gene: TRBV5-4; CDR3 protein: CASRQTSGGTTYNEQFF; CDR3 DNA: TGTGCCAGCAGACAAACTTCGGGGGGCACAACCTACAATGAGCAGTTCTTC
clone size: -; D gene: -; J gene: TRBJ2-3; V gene: TRBV12-5; CDR3 protein: CASGEGDTQYF; CDR3 DNA: TGTGCTAGTGGCGAAGGGGATACGCAGTATTTT
clone size: once; D gene: -; J gene: TRBJ1-4; V gene: TRBV4-2; CDR3 protein: CASSLRGGTEDEKLFF; CDR3 DNA: TGTGCCAGCAGCCTTAGGGGAGGGACTGAGGATGAAAAACTGTTTTTT
clone size: -; D gene: -; J gene: TRBJ1-6; V gene: TRBV19; CDR3 protein: CASSTDRNSPLHF; CDR3 DNA: TGTGCCAGTAGTACGGACAGAAATTCACCCCTCCACTTT
clone size: -; D gene: -; J gene: TRBJ1-6; V gene: TRBV5-1; CDR3 protein: CASSLGGVSNSPLHF; CDR3 DNA: TGCGCCAGCAGCTTAGGAGGGGTTTCTAATTCACCCCTCCACTTT
clone size: -; D gene: -; J gene: TRBJ1-2; V gene: TRBV21-1; CDR3 protein: CASSKVTACGDFYGYTF; CDR3 DNA: TGTGCCAGCAGCAAAGTCACCGCATGCGGGGACTTCTATGGCTACACCTTC
clone size: -; D gene: -; J gene: TRBJ2-1; V gene: TRBV15; CDR3 protein: CATQAGPAGEQFF; CDR3 DNA: TGTGCCACCCAGGCGGGGCCGGCGGGGGAGCAGTTCTTC
clone size: -; D gene: -; J gene: TRBJ1-2; V gene: TRBV5-1; CDR3 protein: CASSLASSREYGYTF; CDR3 DNA: TGCGCCAGCAGCTTGGCGTCCAGTCGGGAGTATGGCTACACCTTC
clone size: -; D gene: -; J gene: TRBJ2-7; V gene: TRBV27; CDR3 protein: CATQKGPYEQYF; CDR3 DNA: TGTGCCACCCAAAAGGGACCGTACGAGCAGTACTTC
clone size: -; D gene: -; J gene: TRBJ1-1; V gene: TRBV5-1; CDR3 protein: CASSLGALNTEAFF; CDR3 DNA: TGCGCCAGCAGCTTAGGGGCACTGAACACTGAAGCTTTCTTT
clone size: -; D gene: -; J gene: TRBJ2-7; V gene: TRBV28; CDR3 protein: CASSFRGVGGLSYEQYF; CDR3 DNA: TGTGCCAGCAGCTTCAGGGGCGTCGGAGGGCTCAGCTACGAGCAGTACTTC
clone size: -; D gene: -; J gene: TRBJ1-1; V gene: TRBV7-8; CDR3 protein: CASSLAPGQLNTEAFF; CDR3 DNA: TGTGCCAGCAGCTTAGCGCCAGGACAGCTGAACACTGAAGCTTTCTTT
clone size: -; D gene: TRBD1; J gene: TRBJ2-7; V gene: TRBV19; CDR3 protein: CASSPRTGYEQYF; CDR3 DNA: TGTGCCAGTAGTCCCCGGACAGGGTACGAGCAGTACTTC
clone size: -; D gene: -; J gene: TRBJ2-1; V gene: TRBV6-1; CDR3 protein: CASSERADNEQFF; CDR3 DNA: TGTGCCAGCAGTGAGCGGGCAGACAATGAGCAGTTCTTC
clone size: -; D gene: -; J gene: TRBJ1-4; V gene: TRBV4-1; CDR3 protein: CASSPPEAEANEKLFF; CDR3 DNA: TGCGCCAGCAGCCCGCCCGAGGCAGAGGCTAATGAAAAACTGTTTTTT
clone size: -; D gene: -; J gene: TRBJ1-1; V gene: TRBV30; CDR3 protein: CAWSVSGTTNTEAFF; CDR3 DNA: TGTGCCTGGAGTGTCAGTGGGACGACAAACACTGAAGCTTTCTTT
clone size: -; D gene: TRBD2; J gene: TRBJ2-1; V gene: TRBV9; CDR3 protein: CASSDGLAPYNEQFF; CDR3 DNA: TGTGCCAGCAGCGACGGACTAGCTCCCTACAATGAGCAGTTCTTC
clone size: -; D gene: -; J gene: TRBJ1-2; V gene: TRBV2; CDR3 protein: CASRTRLENYGYTF; CDR3 DNA: TGTGCCAGCAGGACTAGACTGGAGAACTATGGCTACACCTTC
clone size: -; D gene: -; J gene: TRBJ1-1; V gene: TRBV7-9; CDR3 protein: CASRRGGTEAFF; CDR3 DNA: TGTGCCAGCAGACGAGGGGGCACTGAAGCTTTCTTT
clone size: -; D gene: -; J gene: TRBJ1-2; V gene: TRBV11-3; CDR3 protein: CASSLGVYYGYTF; CDR3 DNA: TGTGCCAGCAGCTTGGGGGTATACTATGGCTACACCTTC
clone size: -; D gene: -; J gene: TRBJ1-1; V gene: TRBV30; CDR3 protein: CAWRGMGPMTEAFF; CDR3 DNA: TGTGCCTGGAGAGGGATGGGACCGATGACAGAAGCTTTCTTT
clone size: -; D gene: -; J gene: TRBJ1-2; V gene: TRBV29-1; CDR3 protein: CSVSGMGDYGYTF; CDR3 DNA: TGCAGCGTTTCAGGGATGGGTGACTATGGCTACACCTTC
clone size: -; D gene: -; J gene: TRBJ2-7; V gene: TRBV2; CDR3 protein: CASRSGRGGGEQYF; CDR3 DNA: TGTGCCAGCCGAAGTGGGCGTGGGGGCGGAGAGCAGTACTTC
clone size: -; D gene: TRBD1; J gene: TRBJ1-4; V gene: TRBV28; CDR3 protein: CASSLGQLQEKLFF; CDR3 DNA: TGTGCCAGCAGCCTGGGACAGTTGCAGGAAAAACTGTTTTTT
clone size: -; D gene: TRBD1; J gene: TRBJ2-3; V gene: TRBV19; CDR3 protein: CASSIRGPLRTQYF; CDR3 DNA: TGTGCCAGTAGTATCAGGGGGCCCCTACGGACGCAGTATTTT
clone size: -; D gene: TRBD2; J gene: TRBJ2-5; V gene: TRBV5-1; CDR3 protein: CASEAGGLAETQYF; CDR3 DNA: TGCGCCAGCGAAGCGGGGGGGCTCGCAGAGACCCAGTACTTC
clone size: few; D gene: -; J gene: TRBJ1-2; V gene: TRBV11-2; CDR3 protein: CASSLDRYRANYGYTF; CDR3 DNA: TGTGCCAGCAGCTTAGATAGGTACAGGGCTAACTATGGCTACACCTTC
clone size: -; D gene: TRBD1; J gene: TRBJ1-5; V gene: TRBV15; CDR3 protein: CATSRPGQGYQPQHF; CDR3 DNA: TGTGCCACCAGCAGACCTGGACAGGGGTACCAGCCCCAGCATTTT
clone size: -; D gene: TRBD1; J gene: TRBJ2-2; V gene: TRBV5-1; CDR3 protein: CASSLDRVTGELFF; CDR3 DNA: TGCGCCAGCAGCCTGGACAGGGTCACCGGGGAGCTGTTTTTT
clone size: -; D gene: -; J gene: TRBJ2-2; V gene: TRBV5-4; CDR3 protein: CASSLERQGNTGELFF; CDR3 DNA: TGTGCCAGCAGCTTGGAGCGGCAGGGAAACACCGGGGAGCTGTTTTTT
clone size: -; D gene: TRBD2; J gene: TRBJ2-5; V gene: TRBV20-1; CDR3 protein: CSGLAVETQYF; CDR3 DNA: TGCAGCGGACTAGCAGTGGAGACCCAGTACTTC
clone size: once; D gene: TRBD1; J gene: TRBJ2-1; V gene: TRBV2; CDR3 protein: CASMSGQGHSYNEQFF; CDR3 DNA: TGTGCCAGCATGTCGGGACAGGGGCACTCCTACAATGAGCAGTTCTTC
clone size: -; D gene: TRBD1; J gene: TRBJ1-3; V gene: TRBV9; CDR3 protein: CASSVEVQGVPGNTIYF; CDR3 DNA: TGTGCCAGCAGCGTAGAGGTGCAGGGGGTTCCTGGAAACACCATATATTTT
clone size: -; D gene: -; J gene: TRBJ1-3; V gene: TRBV11-2; CDR3 protein: CASSSTDSGNTIYF; CDR3 DNA: TGTGCCAGCAGCTCGACAGACTCTGGAAACACCATATATTTT
clone size: -; D gene: TRBD2; J gene: TRBJ2-2; V gene: TRBV2; CDR3 protein: CASAKVGGGNTGELFF; CDR3 DNA: TGTGCCAGCGCTAAGGTCGGGGGGGGGAACACCGGGGAGCTGTTTTTT
clone size: -; D gene: -; J gene: TRBJ2-1; V gene: TRBV13; CDR3 protein: CASSLAGAYNEQFF; CDR3 DNA: TGTGCCAGCAGCTTAGCGGGGGCTTACAATGAGCAGTTCTTC
clone size: -; D gene: TRBD2; J gene: TRBJ2-1; V gene: TRBV19; CDR3 protein: CASSPLAGKNEQFF; CDR3 DNA: TGTGCCAGTAGTCCATTAGCGGGGAAGAATGAGCAGTTCTTC
clone size: -; D gene: TRBD1; J gene: TRBJ2-1; V gene: TRBV6-1; CDR3 protein: CASSAWTGVGDNEQFF; CDR3 DNA: TGTGCCAGCAGTGCTTGGACAGGGGTAGGGGACAATGAGCAGTTCTTC
clone size: -; D gene: -; J gene: TRBJ1-1; V gene: TRBV10-3; CDR3 protein: CAISPRGVSEAFF; CDR3 DNA: TGTGCCATCAGCCCGAGGGGAGTCAGTGAAGCTTTCTTT
clone size: -; D gene: TRBD2; J gene: TRBJ2-7; V gene: TRBV6-4; CDR3 protein: CASSDCIAGGPSTYEQYF; CDR3 DNA: TGTGCCAGCAGTGATTGCATAGCGGGGGGGCCATCGACCTACGAGCAGTACTTC
clone size: -; D gene: -; J gene: TRBJ1-5; V gene: TRBV12-2; CDR3 protein: CASRLVRLYSNQPQHF; CDR3 DNA: TGTGCAAGTCGCTTGGTGAGGCTCTATAGCAATCAGCCCCAGCATTTT
clone size: -; D gene: -; J gene: TRBJ2-3; V gene: TRBV5-1; CDR3 protein: CASSLQTRTDTQYF; CDR3 DNA: TGCGCCAGCAGCCTCCAGACCCGCACAGATACGCAGTATTTT
clone size: once; D gene: -; J gene: TRBJ1-2; V gene: TRBV15; CDR3 protein: CATSGDIGVYGYTF; CDR3 DNA: TGTGCCACCAGCGGGGACATCGGAGTCTATGGCTACACCTTC
clone size: -; D gene: TRBD1; J gene: TRBJ1-4; V gene: TRBV19; CDR3 protein: CASTITGGDEKLFF; CDR3 DNA: TGTGCCAGCACTATTACAGGGGGGGATGAAAAACTGTTTTTT
clone size: -; D gene: -; J gene: TRBJ1-2; V gene: TRBV4-1; CDR3 protein: CASSQESALGLGGYTF; CDR3 DNA: TGCGCCAGCAGCCAAGAGAGCGCCTTGGGGTTGGGGGGCTACACCTTC
clone size: -; D gene: -; J gene: TRBJ1-1; V gene: TRBV9; CDR3 protein: CASSIGQRNTEAFF; CDR3 DNA: TGTGCCAGCAGCATCGGACAGAGGAACACTGAAGCTTTCTTT
clone size: -; D gene: -; J gene: TRBJ2-1; V gene: TRBV6-5; CDR3 protein: CASSYRGFYNEQFF; CDR3 DNA: TGTGCCAGCAGTTACAGGGGGTTTTACAATGAGCAGTTCTTC
clone size: -; D gene: TRBD1; J gene: TRBJ2-7; V gene: TRBV5-1; CDR3 protein: CASSWQGADEQYF; CDR3 DNA: TGCGCCAGCAGCTGGCAGGGGGCCGACGAGCAGTACTTC